The source of this TCR beta chain is a study of cytomegalovirus exposure and HLA in healthy donors. PCR involved 60 Vbeta and 13 Jbeta primers. Profiling relied on immunoSEQ multiplex PCR, and the TCRdb table lists in-frame clones only, not all of them. The table shows about 150,000 clones, with 55% to 70% occurring only once. This CDR3 has 13 residues. Unmatched junction bases numbered 5, after V lost 6 bases and J lost 5 bases. The germline gives CDR1 GTSNPN, CDR2 SVGIG (reference sequence). The source material was PBMCs. The TCR originated in a woman in her 30s in good health and CMV-seropositive. The V gene is TRBV30, the J gene TRBJ1-4, with TRBD1 matching over 8 bases. CDR3 in DNA: TGTGCCTGCGAGGGACAGGCGAATGAAAAACTGTTTTTT. Protein: CACEGQANEKLFF.